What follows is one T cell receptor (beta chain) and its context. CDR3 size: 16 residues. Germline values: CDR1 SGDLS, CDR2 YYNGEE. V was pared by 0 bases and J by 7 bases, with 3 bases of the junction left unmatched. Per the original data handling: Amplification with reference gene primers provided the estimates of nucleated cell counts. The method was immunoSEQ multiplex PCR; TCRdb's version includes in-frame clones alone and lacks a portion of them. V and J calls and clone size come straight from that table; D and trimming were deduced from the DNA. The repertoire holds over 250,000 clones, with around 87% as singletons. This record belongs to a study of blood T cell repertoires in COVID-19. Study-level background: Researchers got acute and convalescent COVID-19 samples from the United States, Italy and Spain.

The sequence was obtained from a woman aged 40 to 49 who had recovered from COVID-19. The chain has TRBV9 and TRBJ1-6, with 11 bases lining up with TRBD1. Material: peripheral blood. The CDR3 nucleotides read TGTGCCAGCAGCGTAGAGGACAGGGGGCTAAATTCACCCCTCCACTTT. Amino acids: CASSVEDRGLNSPLHF.